The 9 T cell receptor beta chains presented below share a single source sample, sequenced in a study of human T cells and chemical hapten exposure. TCRdb itself ran the RACE reads through MiXCR, one entry per CDR3 protein. This table has about 77,000 distinct CDR3 sequences, 7% to 9.5% appearing once. Time point described: healthy volunteer bleed at 6 weeks. Total RNA extraction was carried out from unfractionated whole blood. The specimen was whole blood. The receptors come from a female donor in good health. Some clones in this sample may be carry-over from other donors' samples.

This clonotype was detected a few times. The J gene is TRBJ2-6, the V gene TRBV18, with 9 bases that match TRBD1. After removal of 6 bases from V and 0 bases from J, the junction contained 12 bases not matched to a gene. This CDR3 region has 19 residues. The germline gives CDR1 KGHSH, CDR2 LQKENI. The CDR3 DNA sequence: TGTGCCAGCTCTCCGCTGTCCGGGACAGGGACCTCTGGGGCCAACGTCCTGACTTTC. Protein product: CASSPLSGTGTSGANVLTF.

Only a few counts were recorded for this clonotype. This chain joins TRBV18 and TRBJ1-1; no reliable D call. The CDR3 covers 10 residues. V dropped 7 bases and J dropped 11 bases, with 11 bases sitting between them. Looked up from germline, CDR1 is KGHSH and CDR2 is LQKENI. The CDR3 is CASCRETAFF. The CDR3 region has the DNA TGTGCCAGCTGTAGGGAGACGGCTTTCTTT.

This chain uses TRBV27 with TRBJ1-1; no reliable D call. The CDR3 consists of 14 residues. CDR1 is MNHEY, CDR2 SMNVEV, per germline (reference sequence). V shed 2 bases and J shed 5 bases, with 12 bases lying between them. CDR3 nucleotides: TGTGCCAGCAGTTTAATCGGGAGGGTTACTGAAGCTTTCTTT. The encoded protein is CASSLIGRVTEAFF.

The chain recombines TRBV11-2 with TRBJ2-3; the D is unclear. The CDR3 is 13 amino acids. CDR1 is SGHAT and CDR2 is FQNNGV in the germline V gene. V shed 2 bases and J shed 6 bases, with 9 bases lying between them. The CDR3 nucleotides are TGTGCCAGCAGCTTAACTCTTCTGGATACGCAGTATTTT. Translating it yields CASSLTLLDTQYF.

This clonotype was observed at least ten times. The chain links TRBV28 to TRBJ2-3; D is uncertain. V shed 6 bases and J shed 5 bases, with 18 bases lying between them. CDR1 is MDHEN, CDR2 SYDVKM, per germline. This CDR3 is 15 amino acids long. The CDR3 spells CASSQMGREVDTQYF. DNA of the CDR3: TGTGCCAGCAGCCAAATGGGCAGAGAAGTAGATACGCAGTATTTT.

This clonotype has only a few counts. The chain combines TRBV12-3 or TRBV12-4 with TRBJ2-7, with 7 bases aligning to TRBD1. With 5 bases clipped from V and 2 bases from J, the junction kept 9 bases outside the gene matches. The CDR3 is 15 amino acids. The CDR3 region is CASSPRDSGPYEQYF. In DNA, the CDR3 is TGTGCCAGCAGTCCCCGGGACAGTGGCCCCTACGAGCAGTACTTC.

This clonotype was counted between two and nine times. The chain links TRBV12-3 or TRBV12-4 to TRBJ1-1; 7 positions agree with TRBD1. Trimming removed 6 bases from V and 10 bases from J; junction bases left unmatched: 11. The CDR3 runs to 13 residues. CDR3: CASSQIGGLAAFF. The CDR3 bases are TGTGCCAGCAGCCAGATAGGGGGCTTAGCAGCTTTCTTT.

The V gene is TRBV20-1, the J gene TRBJ1-4; weak D call: TRBD1 (6 bases). The CDR3 contains 15 residues. Trimming pared 3 bases from V and 6 bases from J, leaving 17 bases between. Germline-derived CDR1 and CDR2 are DFQATT and SNEGSKA (reference sequence). DNA for the CDR3: TGCAGTGCTAGGGAAACAGGGCGGGGATATGAAAAACTGTTTTTT. Translation gives CSARETGRGYEKLFF.

The CDR3 spells CSAAQHGSYNEQFF. The DNA of the CDR3 is TGCAGTGCTGCGCAGCATGGGTCCTACAATGAGCAGTTCTTC. V gene TRBV20-1 combines with J gene TRBJ2-1; no definite D call. Per germline, CDR1 DFQATT and CDR2 SNEGSKA (reference sequence). CDR3 size: 14 residues. The V and J ends lost 5 bases and 1 base respectively, with 12 bases between them.